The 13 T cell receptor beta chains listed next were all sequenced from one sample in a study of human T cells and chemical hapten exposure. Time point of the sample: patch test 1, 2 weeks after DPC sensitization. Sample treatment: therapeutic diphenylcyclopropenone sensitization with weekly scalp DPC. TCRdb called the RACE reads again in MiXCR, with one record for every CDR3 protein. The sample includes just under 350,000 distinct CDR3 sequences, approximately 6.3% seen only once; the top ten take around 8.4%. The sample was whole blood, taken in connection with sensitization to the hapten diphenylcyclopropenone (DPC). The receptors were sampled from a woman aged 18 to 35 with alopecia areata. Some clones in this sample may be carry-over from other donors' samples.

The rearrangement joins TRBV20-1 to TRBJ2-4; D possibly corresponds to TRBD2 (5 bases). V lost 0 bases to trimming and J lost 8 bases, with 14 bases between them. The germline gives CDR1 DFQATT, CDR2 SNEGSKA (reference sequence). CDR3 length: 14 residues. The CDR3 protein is CSARELAGVDIQYF. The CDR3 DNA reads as TGCAGTGCTAGAGAGCTAGCCGGGGTGGACATTCAGTACTTC.

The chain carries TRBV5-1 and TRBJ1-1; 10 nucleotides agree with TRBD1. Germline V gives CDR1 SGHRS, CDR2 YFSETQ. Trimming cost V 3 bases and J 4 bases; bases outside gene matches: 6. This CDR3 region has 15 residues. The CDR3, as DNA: TGCGCCAGCAGCTCATGGACAGGGGGGGCCACTGAAGCTTTCTTT. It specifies CASSSWTGGATEAFF.

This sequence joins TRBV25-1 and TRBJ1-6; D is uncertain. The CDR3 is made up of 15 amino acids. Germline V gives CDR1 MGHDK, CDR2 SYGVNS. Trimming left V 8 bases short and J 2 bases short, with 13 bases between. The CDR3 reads CASSAGGAYNSPLHF. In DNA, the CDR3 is TGTGCCAGCTCGGCTGGCGGCGCCTATAATTCACCCCTCCACTTT. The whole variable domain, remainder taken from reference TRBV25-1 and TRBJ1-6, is EADIYQTPRYLVIGTGKKITLECSQTMGHDKMYWYQQDPGMELHLIHYSYGVNSTEKGDLSSESTVSRIRTEHFPLTLESARPSHTSQYLCASSAGGAYNSPLHFGNGTRLTVT.

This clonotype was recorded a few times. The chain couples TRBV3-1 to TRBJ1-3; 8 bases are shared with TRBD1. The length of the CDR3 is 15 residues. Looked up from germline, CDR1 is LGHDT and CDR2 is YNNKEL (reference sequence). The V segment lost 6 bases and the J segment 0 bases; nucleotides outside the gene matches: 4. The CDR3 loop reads CASRTGANSGNTIYF. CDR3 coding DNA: TGTGCCAGCAGGACAGGGGCCAACTCTGGAAACACCATATATTTT.

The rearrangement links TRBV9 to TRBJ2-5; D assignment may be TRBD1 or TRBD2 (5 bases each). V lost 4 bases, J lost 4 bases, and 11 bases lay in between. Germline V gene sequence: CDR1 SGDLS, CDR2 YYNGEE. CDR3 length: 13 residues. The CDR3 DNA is TGTGCCAGCAGCCCGTTCGGGGCAGAGACCCAGTACTTC. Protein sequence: CASSPFGAETQYF. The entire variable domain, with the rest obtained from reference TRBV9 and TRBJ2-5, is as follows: DSGVTQTPKHLITATGQRVTLRCSPRSGDLSVYWYQQSLDQGLQFLIQYYNGEERAKGNILERFSAQQFPDLHSELNLSSLELGDSALYFCASSPFGAETQYFGPGTRLLVL.

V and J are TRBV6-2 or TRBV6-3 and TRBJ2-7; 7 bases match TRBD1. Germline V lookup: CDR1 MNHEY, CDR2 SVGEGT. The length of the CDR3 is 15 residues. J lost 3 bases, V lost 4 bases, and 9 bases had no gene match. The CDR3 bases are TGTGCCAGCAGTTTACCGACAGGGCTTAACTACGAGCAGTACTTC. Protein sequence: CASSLPTGLNYEQYF.

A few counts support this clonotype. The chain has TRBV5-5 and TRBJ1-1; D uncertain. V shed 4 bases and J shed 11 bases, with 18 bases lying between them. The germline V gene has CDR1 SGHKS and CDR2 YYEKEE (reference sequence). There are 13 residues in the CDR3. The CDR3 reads CASSKPDAGDAFF. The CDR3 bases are TGTGCCAGCAGCAAACCGGATGCCGGAGACGCTTTCTTT. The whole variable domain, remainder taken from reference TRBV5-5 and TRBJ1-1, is DAGVTQSPTHLIKTRGQQVTLRCSPISGHKSVSWYQQVLGQGPQFIFQYYEKEERGRGNFPDRFSARQFPNYSSELNVNALLLGDSALYLCASSKPDAGDAFFGQGTRLTVV.

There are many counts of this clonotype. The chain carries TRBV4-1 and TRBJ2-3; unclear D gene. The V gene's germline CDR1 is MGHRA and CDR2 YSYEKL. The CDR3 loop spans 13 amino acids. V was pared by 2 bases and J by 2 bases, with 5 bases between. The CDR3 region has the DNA TGCGCCAGCAGCCAACGACTCACAGATACGCAGTATTTT. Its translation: CASSQRLTDTQYF.

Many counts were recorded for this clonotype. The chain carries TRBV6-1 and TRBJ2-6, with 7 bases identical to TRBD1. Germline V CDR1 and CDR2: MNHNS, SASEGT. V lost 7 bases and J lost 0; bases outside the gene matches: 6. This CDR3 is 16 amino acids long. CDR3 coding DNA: TGTGCCAGCAACCGGGACAGAGGCTCTGGGGCCAACGTCCTGACTTTC. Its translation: CASNRDRGSGANVLTF.

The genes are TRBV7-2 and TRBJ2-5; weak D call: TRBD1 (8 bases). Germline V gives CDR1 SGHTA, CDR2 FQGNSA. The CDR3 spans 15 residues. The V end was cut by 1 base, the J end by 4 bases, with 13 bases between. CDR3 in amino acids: CASSLGNRGGETQYF. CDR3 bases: TGTGCCAGCAGCTTAGGAAACAGGGGGGGAGAGACCCAGTACTTC.

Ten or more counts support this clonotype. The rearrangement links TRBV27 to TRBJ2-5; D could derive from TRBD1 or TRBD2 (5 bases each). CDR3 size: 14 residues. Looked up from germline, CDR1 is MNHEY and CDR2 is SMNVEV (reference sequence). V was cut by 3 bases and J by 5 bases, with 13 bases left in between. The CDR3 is CASSFLRGQETQYF. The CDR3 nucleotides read TGTGCCAGCAGTTTCCTCCGGGGCCAGGAGACCCAGTACTTC.

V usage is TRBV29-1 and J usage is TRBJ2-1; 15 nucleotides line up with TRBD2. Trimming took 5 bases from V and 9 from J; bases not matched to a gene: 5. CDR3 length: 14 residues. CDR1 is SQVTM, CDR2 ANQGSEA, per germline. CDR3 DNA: TGCAGCGTTAGGCAGGGACTAGCGGGGGGTGAGCAGTTCTTC. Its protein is CSVRQGLAGGEQFF.

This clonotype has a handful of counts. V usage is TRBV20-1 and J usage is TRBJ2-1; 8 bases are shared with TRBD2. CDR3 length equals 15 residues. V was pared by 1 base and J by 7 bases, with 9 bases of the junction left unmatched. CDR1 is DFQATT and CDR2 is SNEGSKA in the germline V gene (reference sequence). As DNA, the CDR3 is TGCAGTGCTAGAGGCGGCAGCGGGGGTGTAAATGAGCAGTTCTTC. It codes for CSARGGSGGVNEQFF.